The 29 T cell receptor beta chains below all came from one sample that was sequenced in a study of cytomegalovirus exposure and HLA in healthy donors. Use of 60 Vbeta and 13 Jbeta primers characterized the PCR. Measured with immunoSEQ multiplex PCR; TCRdb has only the in-frame clones, and not every one. The sample spans around 200,000 clones; the ten largest clones claim about 1%. The sample was PBMCs. Receptors originate from a woman aged 25 to 39 in good health and CMV-seropositive.

This chain joins TRBV11-2 and TRBJ2-5; D perhaps matches TRBD2 (5 bases). The CDR3 sequence is 13 residues long. CDR1 and CDR2 (germline): SGHAT, FQNNGV. The V and J ends lost 3 bases and 1 base respectively, with 6 bases between them. In DNA form, the CDR3 reads TGTGCCAGCAGCTTGACTACCCAAGAGACCCAGTACTTC. This translates into CASSLTTQETQYF.

The chain uses TRBV19 and TRBJ1-5; 8 bases agree with TRBD1. With V trimmed by 5 bases and J by 5 bases, 8 bases remained unmatched. The CDR3 contains 15 residues. CDR1 LNHDA and CDR2 SQIVND come from the germline V gene (reference sequence). CDR3 protein: CASSAYPQGDQPQHF. The CDR3 nucleotides read TGTGCCAGTAGTGCCTACCCACAGGGGGATCAGCCCCAGCATTTT.

The chain combines TRBV5-6 with TRBJ2-5; D is possibly TRBD1 (5 bases). This CDR3 is 14 amino acids long. Germline V gene data show CDR1 as SGHDT and CDR2 as YYEEEE. Deletions cut 0 bases from V and 4 bases from J, with 10 bases between. This CDR3 is CASSLELRGETQYF. CDR3 sequence (DNA): TGTGCCAGCAGCTTGGAGCTTAGGGGAGAGACCCAGTACTTC.

The chain joins TRBV5-1 to TRBJ1-6; tentatively, D is TRBD1 (6 bases). Germline CDR1 SGHRS, CDR2 YFSETQ. Trimming shortened V by 2 bases and J by 7 bases, and 10 bases separated the two germline ends. The CDR3 contains 14 residues. The CDR3 DNA reads as TGCGCCAGCAGCTTTTCGGGGGGCAATTCACCCCTCCACTTT. The encoded protein is CASSFSGGNSPLHF.

The V gene is TRBV4-3, the J gene TRBJ2-2; tentative D call: TRBD1 (6 bases). V was cut by 3 bases and J by 8 bases, with 16 bases left in between. Germline V gives CDR1 LGHNA, CDR2 YSLEER. The CDR3 covers 15 residues. The CDR3 bases are TGCGCCAGCAGCCAGTCCCGAGGGGGTGGAGGGGAGCTGTTTTTT. Protein: CASSQSRGGGGELFF.

The rearrangement uses TRBV21-1 and TRBJ1-6. TRBV21-1 is a recognized pseudogene. The CDR3 runs 16 residues. CDR3 amino acids: CASSPWDSCGVSPLHF. The CDR3 region has the DNA TGTGCCAGCAGCCCGTGGGACTCATGTGGAGTGTCACCCCTCCACTTT.

The V gene is TRBV28, the J gene TRBJ1-1, with D unclear. The ends were cut back, 1 base at V and 1 base at J, with 7 bases in the middle. CDR1 is MDHEN, CDR2 SYDVKM, per germline. The CDR3 spans 14 residues. For the CDR3, the DNA is TGTGCCAGCAGTTTATTGGCAGGGAACACTGAAGCTTTCTTT. Its protein is CASSLLAGNTEAFF.

The chain has TRBV4-1 and TRBJ1-2; 10 bases are a match to TRBD1. Trimming at V came to 5 bases and at J to 7 bases, leaving 7 bases not matched to a gene. This CDR3 region has 14 residues. Germline V gene data show CDR1 as MGHRA and CDR2 as YSYEKL. DNA of the CDR3: TGCGCCAGCAGCTTTAACGGACAGGGGGGTGGCTACACCTTC. This sequence encodes CASSFNGQGGGYTF.

V gene TRBV5-1 combines with J gene TRBJ2-2, with a possible D match to TRBD2 (5 bases). Trimming took 4 bases from V and 4 from J, leaving 11 bases between them. Germline loops: CDR1 SGHRS, CDR2 YFSETQ. The CDR3 is made up of 14 amino acids. The CDR3 loop reads CASSLRAVTGELFF. The CDR3 region has the DNA TGCGCCAGCAGCCTGAGGGCGGTCACCGGGGAGCTGTTTTTT.

V and J are TRBV10-3 and TRBJ2-7; tentative D call: TRBD1 (6 bases). Deletions cut 5 bases from V and 3 bases from J, with 20 bases between. From germline, CDR1 is ENHRY and CDR2 SYGVKD. The CDR3 runs 16 residues. CDR3 loop: CAISPHSTGTLYEQYF. For the CDR3, the DNA is TGTGCCATCAGTCCTCACTCGACAGGTACCCTCTACGAGCAGTACTTC.

In DNA, the CDR3 is TGCGCCAGCAGCTTGGGCGTAGCGGGAGGATCGGAAGAGACCCAGTACTTC. This gives the protein CASSLGVAGGSEETQYF. The rearrangement links TRBV5-1 to TRBJ2-5, with 10 bases identical to TRBD2. The V gene's germline CDR1 is SGHRS and CDR2 YFSETQ. V was pared by 0 bases and J by 3 bases, with 8 bases of the junction left unmatched. The CDR3 is 17 amino acids.

CDR3 sequence: CASSPLGQDYEQYF. The CDR3 region has the DNA TGTGCCAGCTCACCATTAGGACAGGACTACGAGCAGTACTTC. The V gene is TRBV18, the J gene TRBJ2-7, with TRBD1 matching over 7 bases. J was trimmed by 3 bases and V by 2 bases; bases with no gene match: 4. Germline V gene sequence: CDR1 KGHSH, CDR2 LQKENI. This CDR3 is built from 14 residues.

V usage is TRBV5-6 and J usage is TRBJ1-4, with D possibly TRBD1 on 5 matching bases. V was clipped by 1 base and J by 8 bases, with 12 bases between them. Germline V gives CDR1 SGHDT, CDR2 YYEEEE. This CDR3 is 14 amino acids long. In DNA form, the CDR3 reads TGTGCCAGCAGCTTGAGGGGCAATGAGGAAAAACTGTTTTTT. It yields the protein CASSLRGNEEKLFF.

This chain links TRBV4-3 with TRBJ1-2; TRBD1 is a possible D gene (5 bases). V lost 0 bases, J lost 2 bases, and 10 bases lay in between. This CDR3 has 15 amino acids. Germline loops: CDR1 LGHNA, CDR2 YSLEER. Here the CDR3 DNA reads TGCGCCAGCAGCCAAGATGCCAGGGAAAACTATGGCTACACCTTC. Translation: CASSQDARENYGYTF.

This chain joins TRBV6-6 and TRBJ2-1; 13 bases agree with TRBD2. With 6 bases clipped from V and 11 bases from J, the junction kept 4 bases outside the gene matches. Germline CDR1 and CDR2: MNHNY and SVGAGI (reference sequence). The CDR3 is made up of 13 amino acids. As DNA, the CDR3 is TGTGCCAGCAGAGATGGGACTAGCGGGAAGCAGTTCTTC. Translated, it gives CASRDGTSGKQFF.

The chain combines TRBV2 with TRBJ1-5, with D possibly being TRBD1 (6 bases). The ends were cut back, 6 bases at V and 0 bases at J, with 9 bases in the middle. The germline CDR1 and CDR2 sequences are SNHLY and FYNNEI. This CDR3 region has 14 residues. The CDR3 reads CASRQGNSNQPQHF. In DNA, the CDR3 is TGTGCCAGCAGACAGGGAAATAGCAATCAGCCCCAGCATTTT. Using reference TRBV2 and TRBJ1-5 for the parts outside the CDR3, the full variable domain is EPEVTQTPSHQVTQMGQEVILRCVPISNHLYFYWYRQILGQKVEFLVSFYNNEISEKSEIFDDQFSVERPDGSNFTLKIRSTKLEDSAMYFCASRQGNSNQPQHFGDGTRLSIL.

The V call is TRBV18, the J call TRBJ1-4; tentatively, D is TRBD1 (6 bases). This CDR3 has 19 residues. Germline CDR1 and CDR2: KGHSH and LQKENI. V was shortened by 3 bases and J by 4 bases, with 24 bases between the two germline ends. In nucleotides, the CDR3 is TGTGCCAGCTCACCCAACAGGGCGAGGGGGACAACTTTTAATGAAAAACTGTTTTTT. It codes for CASSPNRARGTTFNEKLFF.

V is TRBV23-1 and J is TRBJ1-1; possibly TRBD1 for D (5 bases). TRBV23-1 is identified as an open reading frame with a role that is uncertain. The CDR3 consists of 15 residues. V was pared by 3 bases and J by 4 bases, with 15 bases between. CDR3 sequence reads: CASSHLAGGGTEAFF. The CDR3 bases are TGCGCCAGCAGTCACCTTGCGGGGGGGGGCACTGAAGCTTTCTTT.

The rearrangement links TRBV5-1 to TRBJ2-5; TRBD1 might be the D (5 bases). The closer fit of TRBJ2-7 to the DNA end suggests the J call may be wrong. Germline values: CDR1 SGHRS, CDR2 YFSETQ. This CDR3 is built from 20 residues. In DNA form, the CDR3 reads TGCGCCAGCAGCTTGGCCATAAGTGCAGGGCGGAACATACCCACTTACGAGCAGTACTTC. It yields the protein CASSLAISAGRNIPTYEQYF.

This rearrangement joins TRBV11-2 to TRBJ2-1; 8 bases agree with TRBD2. V trimming: 0 bases; J trimming: 4 bases; junction bases outside the gene matches: 8. Germline CDR1 SGHAT, CDR2 FQNNGV. This CDR3 contains 17 residues. The CDR3 DNA reads as TGTGCCAGCAGCTTAGATAGGGGCGGGAGGACTTACAATGAGCAGTTCTTC. Translating gives CASSLDRGGRTYNEQFF.

The genes are TRBV5-1 and TRBJ2-7; 9 nucleotides match TRBD1. The CDR3 has 16 residues. J gave up 2 bases and V 3 bases, and 9 bases lay outside the gene matches. Germline CDR1 reads SGHRS; CDR2 reads YFSETQ. The CDR3 bases are TGCGCCAGCAGCTGGGGAAACAGGGGGCGCGCCTACGAGCAGTACTTC. Translating it yields CASSWGNRGRAYEQYF.

This sequence joins TRBV4-1 and TRBJ2-2; 8 bases map to TRBD1. After removal of 4 bases from V and 6 bases from J, the junction contained 4 bases not matched to a gene. The V gene's germline CDR1 is MGHRA and CDR2 YSYEKL. The CDR3 runs 14 residues. The DNA for the CDR3 is TGCGCCAGCAGCCCCGACAGGGGACCCGGGGAGCTGTTTTTT. This translates into CASSPDRGPGELFF.

The rearrangement uses TRBV9 and TRBJ2-1; the D gene is possibly TRBD2 (6 bases). There are 15 residues in the CDR3. From germline, CDR1 is SGDLS and CDR2 YYNGEE. V was cut by 3 bases and J by 3 bases, with 13 bases left in between. In nucleotides, the CDR3 is TGTGCCAGCAGCGCGGGGGTTGACAGCTACAATGAGCAGTTCTTC. The encoded protein is CASSAGVDSYNEQFF.

The chain carries TRBV19 and TRBJ1-6; D gene ambiguous. Germline V gene data show CDR1 as LNHDA and CDR2 as SQIVND (reference sequence). Trimming stripped 3 bases from V and 9 bases from J, with 15 bases between. This CDR3 spans 15 amino acids. The CDR3 sequence is CASSITGTFGSPLHF. The CDR3 coding sequence is TGTGCCAGTAGTATCACGGGTACCTTCGGTTCACCCCTCCACTTT. Complete variable domain (other parts from reference TRBV19 and TRBJ1-6): DGGITQSPKYLFRKEGQNVTLSCEQNLNHDAMYWYRQDPGQGLRLIYYSQIVNDFQKGDIAEGYSVSREKKESFPLTVTSAQKNPTAFYLCASSITGTFGSPLHFGNGTRLTVT.

This sequence joins TRBV7-2 and TRBJ1-1, with a weak D call TRBD1 (5 bases). The CDR3 spans 13 residues. The germline CDR1 and CDR2 sequences are SGHTA and FQGNSA. Trimming took 2 bases from V and 4 from J, leaving 8 bases between them. The CDR3 DNA reads TGTGCCAGCAGCTTATGGGGGGGCACTGAAGCTTTCTTT. It is translated as CASSLWGGTEAFF. Combining the CDR3 with reference TRBV7-2 and TRBJ1-1 gives the whole variable domain GAGVSQSPSNKVTEKGKDVELRCDPISGHTALYWYRQSLGQGLEFLIYFQGNSAPDKSGLPSDRFSAERTGGSVSTLTIQRTQQEDSAVYLCASSLWGGTEAFFGQGTRLTVV.

The genes are TRBV27 and TRBJ1-4; D unresolved. Trimming pared 0 bases from V and 10 bases from J, leaving 9 bases between. The CDR3 is 13 amino acids. Germline-derived CDR1 and CDR2 are MNHEY and SMNVEV (reference sequence). CDR3 bases: TGTGCCAGCAGTTTATCGGGCCCCGGAAAACTGTTTTTT. The encoded protein is CASSLSGPGKLFF.

The chain has TRBV7-2 and TRBJ2-5; the match to TRBD2 covers 9 bases. The germline V gene has CDR1 SGHTA and CDR2 FQGNSA. The CDR3 contains 14 residues. V shed 5 bases and J 5 bases; nucleotides not matched to a gene: 6. In DNA form, the CDR3 reads TGTGCCAGCAGCCCTGCGGGACTAGCTGAGACCCAGTACTTC. Protein product: CASSPAGLAETQYF.

The chain links TRBV19 to TRBJ1-2, with 11 bases lining up with TRBD1. J gave up 4 bases and V 3 bases, and 4 bases lay outside the gene matches. From germline, CDR1 is LNHDA and CDR2 SQIVND (reference sequence). This CDR3 comprises 15 residues. CDR3 in DNA: TGTGCCAGTAGTATTGGACAGGGGGCACTCTATGGCTACACCTTC. This encodes CASSIGQGALYGYTF.

The rearrangement uses TRBV10-3 and TRBJ1-1; TRBD1 matches at 11 bases. The CDR3 covers 13 residues. J lost 6 bases, V lost 5 bases, and 2 bases had no gene match. CDR1 and CDR2 (germline): ENHRY, SYGVKD. The chain's CDR3 is CAISPGQGAEAFF. In DNA, the CDR3 is TGTGCCATCAGTCCGGGACAGGGGGCTGAAGCTTTCTTT.